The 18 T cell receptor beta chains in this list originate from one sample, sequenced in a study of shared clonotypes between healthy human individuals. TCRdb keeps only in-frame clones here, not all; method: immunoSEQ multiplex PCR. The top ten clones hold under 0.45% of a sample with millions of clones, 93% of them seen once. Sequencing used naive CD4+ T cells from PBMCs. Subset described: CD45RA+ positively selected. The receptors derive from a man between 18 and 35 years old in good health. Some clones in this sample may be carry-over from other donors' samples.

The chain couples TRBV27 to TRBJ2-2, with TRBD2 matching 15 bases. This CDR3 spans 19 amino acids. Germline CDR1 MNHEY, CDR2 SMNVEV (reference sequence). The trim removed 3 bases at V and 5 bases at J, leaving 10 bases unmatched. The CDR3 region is CASSLGTSGRLLRTGELFF. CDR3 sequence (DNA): TGTGCCAGCAGTTTGGGGACTAGCGGGAGGTTATTGAGGACCGGGGAGCTGTTTTTT.

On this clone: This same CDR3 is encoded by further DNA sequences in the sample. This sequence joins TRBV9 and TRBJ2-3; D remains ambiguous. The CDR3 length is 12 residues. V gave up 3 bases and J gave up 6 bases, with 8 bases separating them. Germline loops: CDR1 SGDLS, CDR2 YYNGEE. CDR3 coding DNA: TGTGCCAGCAGCGAGGGCCCCGATACGCAGTATTTT. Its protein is CASSEGPDTQYF. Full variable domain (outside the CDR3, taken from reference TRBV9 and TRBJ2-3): DSGVTQTPKHLITATGQRVTLRCSPRSGDLSVYWYQQSLDQGLQFLIQYYNGEERAKGNILERFSAQQFPDLHSELNLSSLELGDSALYFCASSEGPDTQYFGPGTRLTVL.

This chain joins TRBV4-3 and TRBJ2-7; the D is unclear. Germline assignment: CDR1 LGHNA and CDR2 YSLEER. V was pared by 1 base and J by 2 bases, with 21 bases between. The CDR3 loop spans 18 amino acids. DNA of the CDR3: TGCGCCAGCAGCCAAGTTTTATATGATCTGTACAGTACCTACGAGCAGTACTTC. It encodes CASSQVLYDLYSTYEQYF.

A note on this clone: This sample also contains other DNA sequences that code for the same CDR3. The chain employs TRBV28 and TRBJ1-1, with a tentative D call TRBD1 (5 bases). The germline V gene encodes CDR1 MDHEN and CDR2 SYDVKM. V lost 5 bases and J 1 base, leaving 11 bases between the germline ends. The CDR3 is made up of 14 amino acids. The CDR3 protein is CASSPGGANTEAFF. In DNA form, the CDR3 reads TGTGCCAGCAGTCCCGGCGGGGCGAACACTGAAGCTTTCTTT.

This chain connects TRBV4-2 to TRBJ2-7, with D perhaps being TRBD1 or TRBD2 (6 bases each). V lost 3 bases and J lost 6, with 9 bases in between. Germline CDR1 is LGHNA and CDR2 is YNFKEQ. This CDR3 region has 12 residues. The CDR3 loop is CASSHWGAEQYF. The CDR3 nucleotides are TGTGCCAGCAGCCATTGGGGGGCCGAGCAGTACTTC.

The CDR3 DNA sequence: TGTGCCAGCAGTTGGAGCCCGGGACAGGTCCCCTACGAGCAGTACTTC. Its translation: CASSWSPGQVPYEQYF. V gene TRBV27 combines with J gene TRBJ2-7; 8 bases are shared with TRBD1. Germline V gives CDR1 MNHEY, CDR2 SMNVEV (reference sequence). The length of the CDR3 is 16 residues. With V trimmed by 4 bases and J by 2 bases, 10 bases remained unmatched.

The CDR3 nucleotides read TGTGCCAGCAGTGAATCCCCGGGACAGCCCTACAATGAGCAGTTCTTC. This gives the protein CASSESPGQPYNEQFF. The genes are TRBV6-1 and TRBJ2-1, with 7 nucleotides matching TRBD1. The V segment lost 2 bases and the J segment 2 bases; nucleotides outside the gene matches: 6. Germline V CDR1 and CDR2: MNHNS, SASEGT. There are 16 residues in the CDR3.

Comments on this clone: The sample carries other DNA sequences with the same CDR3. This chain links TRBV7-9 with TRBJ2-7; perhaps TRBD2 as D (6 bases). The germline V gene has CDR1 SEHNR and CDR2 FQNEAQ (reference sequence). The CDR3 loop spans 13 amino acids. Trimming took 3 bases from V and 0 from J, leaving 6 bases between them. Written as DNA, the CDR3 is TGTGCCAGCAGCTTCGGGGGCTCCTACGAGCAGTACTTC. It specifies CASSFGGSYEQYF.

For the CDR3, the DNA is TGTGCCAGCAGCTTACCTAGCGGGAGCGGGGAGCTGTTTTTT. Its translation: CASSLPSGSGELFF. The V and J genes are TRBV7-6 and TRBJ2-2, with 10 bases that match TRBD2. The V gene end was trimmed by 2 bases and the J gene end by 7 bases; junction bases not matched to a gene: 1. Germline CDR1 reads SGHVS; CDR2 reads FNYEAQ. This CDR3 contains 14 residues.

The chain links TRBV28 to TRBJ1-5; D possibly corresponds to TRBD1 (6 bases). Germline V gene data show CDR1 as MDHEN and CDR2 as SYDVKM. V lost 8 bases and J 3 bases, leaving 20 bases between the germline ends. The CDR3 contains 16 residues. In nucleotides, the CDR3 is TGTGCCAGCTGGCCCCTGGCAGGGGCGAACAATCAGCCCCAGCATTTT. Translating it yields CASWPLAGANNQPQHF. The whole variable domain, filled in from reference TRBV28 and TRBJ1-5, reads DVKVTQSSRYLVKRTGEKVFLECVQDMDHENMFWYRQDPGLGLRLIYFSYDVKMKEKGDIPEGYSVSREKKERFSLILESASTNQTSMYLCASWPLAGANNQPQHFGDGTRLSIL.

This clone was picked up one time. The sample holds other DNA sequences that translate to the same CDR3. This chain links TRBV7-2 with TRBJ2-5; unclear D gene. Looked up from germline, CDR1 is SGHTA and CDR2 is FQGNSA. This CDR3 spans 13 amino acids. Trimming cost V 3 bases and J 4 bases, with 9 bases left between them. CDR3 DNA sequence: TGTGCCAGCAGCTTTGGTTGGGGAGAGACCCAGTACTTC. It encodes CASSFGWGETQYF.

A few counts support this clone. CDR3 in DNA: TGTGCCAGCTACGGGCAGGCTGACTATGGCTACACCTTC. As protein: CASYGQADYGYTF. This chain joins TRBV27 and TRBJ1-2; D not certain. The CDR3 loop spans 13 amino acids. Germline loops: CDR1 MNHEY, CDR2 SMNVEV (reference sequence). The germline V and J ends were trimmed by 8 bases and 3 bases, with 13 bases remaining between them.

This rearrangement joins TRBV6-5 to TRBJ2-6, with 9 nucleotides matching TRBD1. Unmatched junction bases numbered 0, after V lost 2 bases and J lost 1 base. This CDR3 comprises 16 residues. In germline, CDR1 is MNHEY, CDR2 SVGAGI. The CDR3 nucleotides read TGTGCCAGCAGTTACGGGACAGGGTCTGGGGCCAACGTCCTGACTTTC. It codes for CASSYGTGSGANVLTF.

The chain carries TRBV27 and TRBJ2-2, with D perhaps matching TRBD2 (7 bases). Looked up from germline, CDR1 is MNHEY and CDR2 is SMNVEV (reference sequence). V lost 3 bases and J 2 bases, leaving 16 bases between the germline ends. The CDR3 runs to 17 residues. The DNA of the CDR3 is TGTGCCAGCAGTTTTCTCAGTGGGGGGGCTAACACCGGGGAGCTGTTTTTT. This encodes CASSFLSGGANTGELFF.

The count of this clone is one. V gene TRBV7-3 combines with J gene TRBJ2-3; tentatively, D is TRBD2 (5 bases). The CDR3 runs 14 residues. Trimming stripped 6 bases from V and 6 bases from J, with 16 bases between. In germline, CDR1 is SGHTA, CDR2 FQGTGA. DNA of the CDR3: TGTGCCAGCAGAGGAGGCCGGTCCTCGGATACGCAGTATTTT. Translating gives CASRGGRSSDTQYF.

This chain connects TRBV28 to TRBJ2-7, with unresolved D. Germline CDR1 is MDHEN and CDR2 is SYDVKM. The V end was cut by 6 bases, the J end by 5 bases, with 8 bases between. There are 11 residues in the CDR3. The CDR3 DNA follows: TGTGCCAGCAGCCCGGTGGACGAGCAGTACTTC. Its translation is CASSPVDEQYF.

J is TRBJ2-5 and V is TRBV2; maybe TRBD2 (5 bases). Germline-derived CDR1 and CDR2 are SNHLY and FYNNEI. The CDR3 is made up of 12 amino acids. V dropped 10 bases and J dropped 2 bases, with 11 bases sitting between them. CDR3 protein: CAKSTGQETQYF. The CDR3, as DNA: TGTGCCAAGTCGACGGGACAAGAGACCCAGTACTTC.

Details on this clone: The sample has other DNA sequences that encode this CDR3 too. The CDR3 DNA is TGTGCCAGCAGCGTAGAAGGCAGAAGCTCCTACAATGAGCAGTTCTTC. It yields the protein CASSVEGRSSYNEQFF. The genes are TRBV9 and TRBJ2-1; no clear D gene. Germline V gene data show CDR1 as SGDLS and CDR2 as YYNGEE. CDR3 length: 16 amino acids. V lost 0 bases and J lost 0, with 10 bases in between. The full variable domain, with the rest looked up from reference TRBV9 and TRBJ2-1, is DSGVTQTPKHLITATGQRVTLRCSPRSGDLSVYWYQQSLDQGLQFLIQYYNGEERAKGNILERFSAQQFPDLHSELNLSSLELGDSALYFCASSVEGRSSYNEQFFGPGTRLTVL.